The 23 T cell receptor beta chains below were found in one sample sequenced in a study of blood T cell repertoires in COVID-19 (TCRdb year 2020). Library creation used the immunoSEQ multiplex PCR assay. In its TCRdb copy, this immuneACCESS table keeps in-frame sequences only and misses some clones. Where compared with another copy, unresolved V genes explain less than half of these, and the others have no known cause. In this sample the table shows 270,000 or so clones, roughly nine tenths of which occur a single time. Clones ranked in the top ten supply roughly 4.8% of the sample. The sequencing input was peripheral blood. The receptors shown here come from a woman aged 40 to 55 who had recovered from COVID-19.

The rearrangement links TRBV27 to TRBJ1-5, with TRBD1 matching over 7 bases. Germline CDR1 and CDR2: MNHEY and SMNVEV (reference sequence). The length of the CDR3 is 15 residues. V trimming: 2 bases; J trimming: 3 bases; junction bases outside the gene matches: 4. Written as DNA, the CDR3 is TGTGCCAGCAGTTTAGGCAGGGGGGCCAATCAGCCCCAGCATTTT. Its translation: CASSLGRGANQPQHF.

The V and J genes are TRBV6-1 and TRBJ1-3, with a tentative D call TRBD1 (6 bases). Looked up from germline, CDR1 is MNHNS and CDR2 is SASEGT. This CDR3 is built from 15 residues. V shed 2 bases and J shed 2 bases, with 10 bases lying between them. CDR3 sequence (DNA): TGTGCCAGCAGTGAAATGACAGGTCCTGGAAACACCATATATTTT. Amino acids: CASSEMTGPGNTIYF.

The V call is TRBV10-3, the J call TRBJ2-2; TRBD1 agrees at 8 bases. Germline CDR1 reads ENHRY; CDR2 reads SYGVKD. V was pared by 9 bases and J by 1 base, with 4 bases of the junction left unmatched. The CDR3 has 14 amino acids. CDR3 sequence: CAITGTGNTGELFF. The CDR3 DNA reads TGTGCCATAACCGGGACAGGGAACACCGGGGAGCTGTTTTTT.

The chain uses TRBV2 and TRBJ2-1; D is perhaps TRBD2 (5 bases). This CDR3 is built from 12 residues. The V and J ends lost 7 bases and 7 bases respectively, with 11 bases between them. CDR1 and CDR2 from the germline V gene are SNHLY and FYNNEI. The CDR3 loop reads CASTASGNEQFF. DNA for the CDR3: TGTGCCAGCACCGCGAGCGGAAATGAGCAGTTCTTC.

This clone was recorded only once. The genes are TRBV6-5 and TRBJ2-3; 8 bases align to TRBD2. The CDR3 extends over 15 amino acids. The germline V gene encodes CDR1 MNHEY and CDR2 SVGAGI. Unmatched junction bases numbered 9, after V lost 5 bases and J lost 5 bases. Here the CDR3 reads CASSNRGGSVDTQYF. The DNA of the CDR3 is TGTGCCAGCAGTAACCGGGGGGGCTCGGTAGATACGCAGTATTTT.

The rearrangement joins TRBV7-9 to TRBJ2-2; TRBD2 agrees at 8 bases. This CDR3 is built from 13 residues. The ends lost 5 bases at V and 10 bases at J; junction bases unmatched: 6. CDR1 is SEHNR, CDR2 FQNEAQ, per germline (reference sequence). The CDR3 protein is CASSQTGLVELFF. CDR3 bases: TGTGCCAGCAGCCAGACGGGACTAGTGGAGCTGTTTTTT.

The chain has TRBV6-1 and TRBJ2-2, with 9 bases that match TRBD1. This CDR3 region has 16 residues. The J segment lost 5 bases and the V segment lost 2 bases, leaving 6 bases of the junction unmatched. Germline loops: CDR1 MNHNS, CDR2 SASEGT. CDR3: CASSEWLTGGTGELFF. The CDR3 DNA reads TGTGCCAGCAGTGAATGGTTGACAGGGGGTACCGGGGAGCTGTTTTTT.

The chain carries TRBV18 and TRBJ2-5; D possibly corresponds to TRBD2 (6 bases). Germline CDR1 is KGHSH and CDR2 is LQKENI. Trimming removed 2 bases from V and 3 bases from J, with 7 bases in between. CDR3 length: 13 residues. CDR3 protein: CASSPTGEETQYF. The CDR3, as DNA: TGTGCCAGCTCACCAACGGGAGAAGAGACCCAGTACTTC.

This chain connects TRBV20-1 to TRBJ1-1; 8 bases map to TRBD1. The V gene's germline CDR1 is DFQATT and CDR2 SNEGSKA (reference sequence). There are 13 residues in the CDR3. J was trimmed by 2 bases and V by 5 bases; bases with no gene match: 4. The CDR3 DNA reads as TGCAGTGCTGGTGGACAGGGAAACACTGAAGCTTTCTTT. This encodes CSAGGQGNTEAFF.

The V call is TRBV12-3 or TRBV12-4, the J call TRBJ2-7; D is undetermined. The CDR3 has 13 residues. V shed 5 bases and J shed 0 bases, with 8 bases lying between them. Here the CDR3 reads CASSLALSYEQYF. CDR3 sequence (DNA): TGTGCCAGCAGTCTGGCCCTCTCCTACGAGCAGTACTTC.

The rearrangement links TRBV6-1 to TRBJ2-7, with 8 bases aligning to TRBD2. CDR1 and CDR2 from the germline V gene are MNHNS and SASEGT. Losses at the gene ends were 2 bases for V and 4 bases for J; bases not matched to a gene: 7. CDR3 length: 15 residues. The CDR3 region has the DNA TGTGCCAGCAGTGAAAGGTCGGGGGGGTGGTACGAGCAGTACTTC. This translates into CASSERSGGWYEQYF.

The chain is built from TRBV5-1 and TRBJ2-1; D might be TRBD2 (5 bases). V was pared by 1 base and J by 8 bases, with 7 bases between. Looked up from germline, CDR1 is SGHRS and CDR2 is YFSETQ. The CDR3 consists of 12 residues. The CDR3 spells CASSLTSDEQFF. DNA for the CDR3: TGCGCCAGCAGCTTGACTAGTGATGAGCAGTTCTTC.

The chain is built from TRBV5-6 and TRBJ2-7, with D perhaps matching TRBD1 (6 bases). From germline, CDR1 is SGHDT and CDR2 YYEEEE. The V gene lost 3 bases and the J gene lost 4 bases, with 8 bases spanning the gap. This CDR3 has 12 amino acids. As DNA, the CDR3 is TGTGCCAGCAGCTCCGGACAGTACGAGCAGTACGTC. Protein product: CASSSGQYEQYV.

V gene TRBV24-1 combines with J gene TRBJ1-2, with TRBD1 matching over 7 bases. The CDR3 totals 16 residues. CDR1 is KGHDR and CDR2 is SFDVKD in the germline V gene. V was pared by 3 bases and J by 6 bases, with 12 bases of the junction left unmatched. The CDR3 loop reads CATSDHTTGTYDGYTF. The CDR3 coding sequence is TGTGCCACCAGTGATCATACGACAGGGACCTATGATGGCTACACCTTC.

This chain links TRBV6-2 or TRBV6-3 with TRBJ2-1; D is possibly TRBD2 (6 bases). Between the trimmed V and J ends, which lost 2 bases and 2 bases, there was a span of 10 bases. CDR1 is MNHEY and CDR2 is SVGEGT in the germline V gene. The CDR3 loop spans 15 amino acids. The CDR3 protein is CASSYAGPAYNEQFF. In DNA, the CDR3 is TGTGCCAGCAGTTACGCGGGACCGGCCTACAATGAGCAGTTCTTC.

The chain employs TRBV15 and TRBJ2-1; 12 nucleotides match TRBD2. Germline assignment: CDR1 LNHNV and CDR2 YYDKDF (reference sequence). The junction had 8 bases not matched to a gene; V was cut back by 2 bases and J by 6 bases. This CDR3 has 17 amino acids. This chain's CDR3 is CATSRILAGGLGNEQFF. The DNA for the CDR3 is TGTGCCACCAGCAGAATTCTAGCGGGGGGGCTGGGCAATGAGCAGTTCTTC.

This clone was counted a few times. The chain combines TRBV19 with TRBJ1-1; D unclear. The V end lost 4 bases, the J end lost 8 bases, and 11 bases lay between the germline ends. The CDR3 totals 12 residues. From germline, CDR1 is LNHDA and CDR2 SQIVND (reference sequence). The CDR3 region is CASSNTGSEAFF. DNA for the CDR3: TGTGCCAGTAGTAACACGGGGTCCGAAGCTTTCTTT.

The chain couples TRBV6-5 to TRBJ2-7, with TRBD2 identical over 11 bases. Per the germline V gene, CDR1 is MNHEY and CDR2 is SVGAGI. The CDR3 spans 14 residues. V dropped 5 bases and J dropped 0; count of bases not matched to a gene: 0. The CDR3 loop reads CASSTSGGSYEQYF. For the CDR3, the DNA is TGTGCCAGCAGTACTAGCGGGGGCTCCTACGAGCAGTACTTC.

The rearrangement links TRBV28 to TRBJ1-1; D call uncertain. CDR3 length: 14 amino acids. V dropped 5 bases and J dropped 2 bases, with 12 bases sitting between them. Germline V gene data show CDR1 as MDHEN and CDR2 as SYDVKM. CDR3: CASSPHGRNTEAFF. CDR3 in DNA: TGTGCCAGCAGTCCCCATGGCCGCAACACTGAAGCTTTCTTT.

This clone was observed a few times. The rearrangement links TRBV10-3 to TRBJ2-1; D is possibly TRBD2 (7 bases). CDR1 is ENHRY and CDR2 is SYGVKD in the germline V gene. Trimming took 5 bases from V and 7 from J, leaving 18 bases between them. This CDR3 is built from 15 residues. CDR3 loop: CAISTGGRGGNEQFF. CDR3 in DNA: TGTGCCATCAGTACCGGGGGGCGAGGAGGGAATGAGCAGTTCTTC.

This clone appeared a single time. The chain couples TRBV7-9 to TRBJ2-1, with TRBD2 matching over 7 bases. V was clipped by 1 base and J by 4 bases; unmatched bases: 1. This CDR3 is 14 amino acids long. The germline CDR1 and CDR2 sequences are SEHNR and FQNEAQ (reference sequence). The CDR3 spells CASSLGAGYNEQFF. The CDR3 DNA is TGTGCCAGCAGCTTAGGAGCGGGGTACAATGAGCAGTTCTTC. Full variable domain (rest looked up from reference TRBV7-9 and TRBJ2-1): DTGVSQNPRHKITKRGQNVTFRCDPISEHNRLYWYRQTLGQGPEFLTYFQNEAQLEKSRLLSDRFSAERPKGSFSTLEIQRTEQGDSAMYLCASSLGAGYNEQFFGPGTRLTVL.

The CDR3 here is CASSLAGERYNEQFF. For the CDR3, the DNA is TGCGCCAGCAGCTTGGCGGGAGAGAGATACAATGAGCAGTTCTTC. The chain carries TRBV5-1 and TRBJ2-1, with D tentatively TRBD2 (6 bases). Trimming took off 0 bases at V and 4 bases at J, with 11 bases between the two ends. The CDR3 spans 15 residues. The germline V gene encodes CDR1 SGHRS and CDR2 YFSETQ.

The CDR3 DNA reads TGCGCCAGCAGCTTGGTGGGGGAGCGGGGGGACGAGCAGTACTTC. Its protein product is CASSLVGERGDEQYF. The chain uses TRBV5-1 and TRBJ2-7; 9 nucleotides line up with TRBD2. Germline CDR1 and CDR2: SGHRS and YFSETQ. V lost 0 bases to trimming and J lost 5 bases; unmatched junction nucleotides: 6. CDR3 length: 15 residues.